Shown below are 27 T cell receptor beta chains from a single sample sequenced in a study of cytomegalovirus exposure and HLA in healthy donors. PCR employed 60 Vbeta and 13 Jbeta primers. The protocol was immunoSEQ multiplex PCR, while the TCRdb copy is restricted to in-frame clones and leaves out a portion. The sample contains around 190,000 clones, roughly 85% of which appear only once. Sequences were obtained from PBMCs. These receptor sequences come from a woman younger than 45 in good health and CMV-seropositive.

This clone has a handful of counts. The genes are TRBV5-6 and TRBJ2-1; 9 bases are a match to TRBD2. In germline, CDR1 is SGHDT, CDR2 YYEEEE. This CDR3 is 16 amino acids long. V lost 0 bases and J lost 6; bases outside the gene matches: 7. CDR3 in amino acids: CASSLVMAGGPNEQFF. The CDR3 DNA reads as TGTGCCAGCAGCTTGGTTATGGCGGGGGGGCCCAATGAGCAGTTCTTC.

This clone was detected only a few times. This chain connects TRBV7-9 to TRBJ1-4; 9 bases are a match to TRBD1. The CDR3 is 14 amino acids. Germline V lookup: CDR1 SEHNR, CDR2 FQNEAQ (reference sequence). V gave up 6 bases and J gave up 8 bases; unmatched junction bases: 7. CDR3 sequence: CASSRTGVDEKLFF. The DNA of the CDR3 is TGTGCCAGCAGTCGGACAGGGGTGGACGAAAAACTGTTTTTT.

The chain has TRBV27 and TRBJ2-1; 14 bases align to TRBD2. CDR1 and CDR2 (germline): MNHEY, SMNVEV (reference sequence). V shed 5 bases, J shed 0 bases, and the junction held 12 bases outside the gene matches. The CDR3 has 20 residues. This CDR3 reads CASSARTSGRILSSYNEQFF. Written as DNA, the CDR3 is TGTGCCAGCAGTGCCCGGACTAGCGGGAGGATCTTAAGCTCCTACAATGAGCAGTTCTTC.

The chain combines TRBV7-2 with TRBJ2-3; 8 bases map to TRBD2. The germline V gene has CDR1 SGHTA and CDR2 FQGNSA. With V trimmed by 6 bases and J by 2 bases, 7 bases remained unmatched. The CDR3 is made up of 15 amino acids. In DNA, the CDR3 is TGTGCCAGCAGAGGTAGCGGGGCAGTCACAGATACGCAGTATTTT. Encoded protein: CASRGSGAVTDTQYF.

V gene TRBV19 combines with J gene TRBJ1-1, with no clear D. The CDR3 loop spans 13 amino acids. The V end was cut by 6 bases, the J end by 3 bases, with 11 bases between. Germline V CDR1 and CDR2: LNHDA, SQIVND (reference sequence). CDR3 protein: CASRRTSDTEAFF. CDR3 bases: TGTGCCAGTAGAAGAACCTCGGACACTGAAGCTTTCTTT.

This sequence joins TRBV2 and TRBJ2-7; TRBD2 agrees at 9 bases. CDR3 length equals 13 residues. The ends lost 11 bases at V and 3 bases at J; junction bases unmatched: 8. CDR1 and CDR2 from the germline V gene are SNHLY and FYNNEI. The chain's CDR3 is CAGSSSGDYEQYF. The CDR3 coding sequence is TGTGCCGGAAGTTCTAGCGGGGACTACGAGCAGTACTTC.

J is TRBJ2-3 and V is TRBV4-1; 12 bases align to TRBD2. CDR1 and CDR2 from the germline V gene are MGHRA and YSYEKL. After removal of 4 bases from V and 0 bases from J, the junction contained 2 bases not matched to a gene. The CDR3 runs to 16 residues. The CDR3 DNA follows: TGCGCCAGCAGCCCTAGCGGGGGGGTTAGCACAGATACGCAGTATTTT. Amino acids: CASSPSGGVSTDTQYF.

For this clone: The sample contains more than one DNA sequence encoding this CDR3. The chain carries TRBV13 and TRBJ2-7; 8 nucleotides line up with TRBD1. CDR1 PRHDT and CDR2 FYEKMQ come from the germline V gene (reference sequence). V shed 5 bases and J 5 bases; nucleotides not matched to a gene: 8. CDR3 length: 14 residues. CDR3 coding DNA: TGTGCCAGCAGCCTTGGAGGACAGGGAAACGAGCAGTACTTC. Translation: CASSLGGQGNEQYF.

The gene calls are TRBV27 and TRBJ2-5, with D maybe TRBD2 (6 bases). The V end lost 3 bases, the J end lost 1 base, and 9 bases lay between the germline ends. CDR3 size: 14 residues. CDR1 MNHEY and CDR2 SMNVEV come from the germline V gene (reference sequence). CDR3 coding DNA: TGTGCCAGCAGTTTTGCGGGGACCCAAGAGACCCAGTACTTC. Translating it yields CASSFAGTQETQYF.

The chain combines TRBV6-1 with TRBJ1-3; D not certain. CDR1 is MNHNS and CDR2 is SASEGT in the germline V gene. The CDR3 runs 15 residues. V dropped 1 base and J dropped 0 bases, with 7 bases sitting between them. CDR3 coding DNA: TGTGCCAGCAGTGAAGAACTGTACTCTGGAAACACCATATATTTT. Translating it yields CASSEELYSGNTIYF.

This clone was recorded once. The chain couples TRBV13 to TRBJ1-5, with TRBD1 identical over 7 bases. The trim removed 4 bases at V and 7 bases at J, leaving 7 bases unmatched. Germline V gives CDR1 PRHDT, CDR2 FYEKMQ (reference sequence). The CDR3 consists of 14 residues. CDR3: CASSSRQGGQPQHF. Written as DNA, the CDR3 is TGTGCCAGCAGCTCCCGACAGGGCGGGCAGCCCCAGCATTTT. The whole variable domain, remainder taken from reference TRBV13 and TRBJ1-5, is AAGVIQSPRHLIKEKRETATLKCYPIPRHDTVYWYQQGPGQDPQFLISFYEKMQSDKGSIPDRFSAQQFSDYHSELNMSSLELGDSALYFCASSSRQGGQPQHFGDGTRLSIL.

The chain links TRBV27 to TRBJ2-6, with 7 bases aligning to TRBD1. The trim removed 5 bases at V and 1 base at J, leaving 8 bases unmatched. CDR1 is MNHEY and CDR2 is SMNVEV in the germline V gene (reference sequence). CDR3 length: 17 residues. The CDR3 region is CASSPRQGRSGANVLTF. The DNA for the CDR3 is TGTGCCAGCAGTCCACGACAGGGCCGGTCTGGGGCCAACGTCCTGACTTTC.

V usage is TRBV6-1 and J usage is TRBJ1-1, with 8 bases identical to TRBD1. Germline CDR1 is MNHNS and CDR2 is SASEGT. V trimming: 6 bases; J trimming: 5 bases; junction bases outside the gene matches: 8. This CDR3 region has 14 residues. The CDR3 nucleotides are TGTGCCAGCAGGGGGGACAGGTGGGATACTGAAGCTTTCTTT. This translates into CASRGDRWDTEAFF.

This clone was counted a single time. The V and J genes are TRBV7-9 and TRBJ1-1, with TRBD1 matching 8 bases. This CDR3 spans 16 amino acids. Trimming at V came to 7 bases and at J to 1 base, leaving 11 bases not matched to a gene. Germline CDR1 SEHNR, CDR2 FQNEAQ (reference sequence). The CDR3 DNA sequence: TGTGCCAGCATGACAGGGGTGACTAACCCGAACACTGAAGCTTTCTTT. Protein product: CASMTGVTNPNTEAFF.

This chain joins TRBV10-3 and TRBJ2-3; D ambiguous. CDR1 and CDR2 (germline): ENHRY, SYGVKD. Trimming cost V 0 bases and J 4 bases, with 11 bases left between them. There are 15 residues in the CDR3. CDR3 in amino acids: CAISESLSIADTQYF. The CDR3 DNA reads as TGTGCCATCAGTGAGTCGCTGAGTATCGCAGATACGCAGTATTTT.

This clone was detected only a few times. The chain carries TRBV11-2 and TRBJ2-1, with 11 bases matching TRBD1. The trim removed 6 bases at V and 7 bases at J, leaving 8 bases unmatched. This CDR3 contains 15 residues. Germline values: CDR1 SGHAT, CDR2 FQNNGV. For the CDR3, the DNA is TGTGCCAGCAGGGGTGGGACAGGGGGTGAAAATGAGCAGTTCTTC. Translated, it gives CASRGGTGGENEQFF.

This chain connects TRBV18 to TRBJ1-1, with 7 bases that match TRBD1. The V segment lost 3 bases and the J segment 0 bases; nucleotides outside the gene matches: 4. Germline loops: CDR1 KGHSH, CDR2 LQKENI. The CDR3 loop spans 15 amino acids. The chain's CDR3 is CASSPPTGMNTEAFF. The CDR3 DNA sequence: TGTGCCAGCTCACCCCCGACAGGGATGAACACTGAAGCTTTCTTT.

The gene calls are TRBV11-3 and TRBJ1-2, with 7 bases matching TRBD1. The V gene's germline CDR1 is SGHNT and CDR2 YENEEA. This CDR3 has 15 amino acids. V lost 5 bases and J lost 2; bases outside the gene matches: 8. The CDR3 DNA reads as TGTGCCAGCAGCGCCTACAGGGGACCCAACTATGGCTACACCTTC. It yields the protein CASSAYRGPNYGYTF.

The chain joins TRBV13 to TRBJ1-2; TRBD1 is a possible D gene (6 bases). Germline loops: CDR1 PRHDT, CDR2 FYEKMQ (reference sequence). The CDR3 length is 14 residues. Trimming removed 5 bases from V and 7 bases from J, with 17 bases in between. DNA for the CDR3: TGTGCCAGCAGCCGTACAGGGTTATTTGGTGGCTACACCTTC. Protein product: CASSRTGLFGGYTF.

The table lists this clone with a count of one. The chain is built from TRBV9 and TRBJ2-3, with D unclear. The CDR3 has 13 amino acids. From germline, CDR1 is SGDLS and CDR2 YYNGEE. Trimming removed 4 bases at V and 8 bases at J, with 14 bases between. CDR3 loop: CASSPQRPGTQYF. The CDR3 nucleotides are TGTGCCAGCAGCCCACAGAGACCTGGTACGCAGTATTTT.

The chain is built from TRBV4-1 and TRBJ2-7; 12 nucleotides match TRBD2. This CDR3 is 16 amino acids long. Germline V lookup: CDR1 MGHRA, CDR2 YSYEKL. Germline trimming cut 3 bases from V and 7 bases from J; bases unmatched to any gene: 10. CDR3 sequence (DNA): TGCGCCAGCAGCCACGGACTAGCGGGAATCCCCTGGGAGCAGTACTTC. Protein: CASSHGLAGIPWEQYF.

The J gene is TRBJ2-2, the V gene TRBV5-1, with D tentatively TRBD1 (5 bases). V dropped 4 bases and J dropped 4 bases, with 11 bases sitting between them. This CDR3 has 14 amino acids. Germline assignment: CDR1 SGHRS and CDR2 YFSETQ. The CDR3 DNA is TGCGCCAGCAGCCGCGAAGGGGCCACCGGGGAGCTGTTTTTT. Translated, it gives CASSREGATGELFF.

Worth noting for this clone: Different DNA sequences within this sample yield the same CDR3. This sequence joins TRBV10-3 and TRBJ2-3; 11 bases align to TRBD2. V was clipped by 6 bases and J by 6 bases; unmatched bases: 11. The germline gives CDR1 ENHRY, CDR2 SYGVKD. The CDR3 is 16 residues long. In DNA form, the CDR3 reads TGTGCCATCAGGGACCCCTTAGCGGGAGGGTCCGATACGCAGTATTTT. Translating gives CAIRDPLAGGSDTQYF.

This clone was observed once. The chain joins TRBV18 to TRBJ2-2, with 9 bases that match TRBD2. The CDR3 has 21 residues. V lost 3 bases and J lost 1; bases outside the gene matches: 18. Germline CDR1 and CDR2: KGHSH and LQKENI. CDR3 sequence: CASSPLLQRGAAIENTGELFF. The CDR3 nucleotides are TGTGCCAGCTCACCCTTGCTTCAGCGGGGGGCCGCTATAGAGAACACCGGGGAGCTGTTTTTT.

The CDR3 spells CASSPAVSGANVLTF. The CDR3, as DNA: TGTGCCAGCTCACCGGCCGTCTCTGGGGCCAACGTCCTGACTTTC. The rearrangement joins TRBV18 to TRBJ2-6; no clear D. V was trimmed by 3 bases and J by 0 bases, leaving 6 bases between them. The CDR3 contains 15 residues. Germline V gives CDR1 KGHSH, CDR2 LQKENI. Combining the CDR3 with reference TRBV18 and TRBJ2-6 gives the whole variable domain NAGVMQNPRHLVRRRGQEARLRCSPMKGHSHVYWYRQLPEEGLKFMVYLQKENIIDESGMPKERFSAEFPKEGPSILRIQQVVRGDSAAYFCASSPAVSGANVLTFGAGSRLTVL.

The sample holds one count of this clone. The gene calls are TRBV6-5 and TRBJ1-5, with TRBD1 matching 7 bases. V shed 5 bases, J shed 9 bases, and the junction held 7 bases outside the gene matches. The length of the CDR3 is 13 residues. Per the germline V gene, CDR1 is MNHEY and CDR2 is SVGAGI. CDR3 sequence reads: CASSPGTDSPQHF. The CDR3 DNA is TGTGCCAGCAGTCCTGGGACAGACTCGCCCCAGCATTTT.

The chain couples TRBV11-3 to TRBJ1-4; no clear D. The CDR3 has 12 residues. Germline CDR1 reads SGHNT; CDR2 reads YENEEA. As DNA, the CDR3 is TGTGCTTCGAACAGACCTAATGAAAAACTGTTTTTT. Residues: CASNRPNEKLFF.